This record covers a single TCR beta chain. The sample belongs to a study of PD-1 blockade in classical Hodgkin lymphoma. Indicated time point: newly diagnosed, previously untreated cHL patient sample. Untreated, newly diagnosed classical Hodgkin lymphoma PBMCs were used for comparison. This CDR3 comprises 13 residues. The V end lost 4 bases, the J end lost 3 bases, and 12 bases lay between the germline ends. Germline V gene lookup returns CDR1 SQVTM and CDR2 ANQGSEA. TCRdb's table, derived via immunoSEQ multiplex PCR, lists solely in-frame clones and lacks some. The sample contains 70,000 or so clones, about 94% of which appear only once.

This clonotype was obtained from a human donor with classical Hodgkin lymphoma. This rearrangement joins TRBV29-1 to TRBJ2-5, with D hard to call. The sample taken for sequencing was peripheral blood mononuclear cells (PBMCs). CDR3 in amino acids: CSVVAQNKETQYF. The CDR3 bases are TGCAGCGTTGTGGCCCAGAATAAAGAGACCCAGTACTTC.